The clone carrying this T cell receptor (beta chain) was found many times. Its specificity is unknown. cDNA was made by 5'RACE with 10-nucleotide random UMIs. Over 160 million TCR-beta sequences from 15-18 subjects were obtained in each sequencing run. TCRdb re-called the 5' RACE reads with MiXCR, one entry per CDR3 protein. The table has about 32,000 distinct CDR3 sequences, roughly 14% seen once; the top ten hold more than 5%. The time point was: technical triplicate 2. Sorted libraries were made with some 930,000 CD4+ or CD8+ T cells. The data originate from a study of neurological immune-mediated disorders. There are 15 residues in the CDR3. Germline loops: CDR1 SGHRS, CDR2 YFSETQ. V gave up 1 base and J gave up 5 bases, with 15 bases separating them. Study results and limitations: The greatest TCR clonal expansion occurred in HTLV-1-associated myelopathy and the least in multiple sclerosis, which fell below healthy controls.

The TCR comes from a female donor with HTLV-1-associated myelopathy (HAM/TSP). V usage is TRBV5-1 and J usage is TRBJ2-5, with D possibly matching TRBD2 (6 bases). Sequencing was performed on CD4+ T cells from blood. In DNA form, the CDR3 reads TGCGCCAGCAGCTTGTTCTCGGGGGTCGAGGAGACCCAGTACTTC. It specifies CASSLFSGVEETQYF.